The rows below give T cell receptor beta chains drawn from one sample of a study of resident and recirculating memory T cells in vitiligo. The repertoire was sequenced with immunoSEQ multiplex PCR; TCRdb's copy has only in-frame clones and lacks some. The sample holds about 76,000 clones, about 90% seen once. Material for sequencing was blood. The receptors were sampled from a male donor with vitiligo. The CDR3 runs from the conserved cysteine through the conserved F or W. Each record gives: V gene, J gene, clone size, D gene, CDR3 DNA, CDR3 protein. The D gene is left open where the match is weak. Only part of the rows carry a size: once, few, many, or a class if the clone is expanded.

V: TRBV9
J: TRBJ1-3
size: .
D: .
DNA: TGTGCCAGCAGCGTAGCCTGGGGGGGGCCGGGAAACACCATATATTTT
CDR3: CASSVAWGGPGNTIYF

V: TRBV2
J: TRBJ2-3
size: .
D: .
DNA: TGTGCCAGCAGGCCTAACTCTAACACAGATACGCAGTATTTT
CDR3: CASRPNSNTDTQYF

V: TRBV7-9
J: TRBJ1-1
size: .
D: TRBD1
DNA: TGTGCCAGCAGCTTAGCGGGGGGACAGGGGGAAGCTTTCTTT
CDR3: CASSLAGGQGEAFF

V: TRBV6-4
J: TRBJ2-3
size: .
D: .
DNA: TGTGCCAGCAGTGATCTTAGTTGGGCGAGCACAGATACGCAGTATTTT
CDR3: CASSDLSWASTDTQYF

V: TRBV18
J: TRBJ2-3
size: .
D: .
DNA: TGTGCCAGCTCACCTTACACAGATACGCAGTATTTT
CDR3: CASSPYTDTQYF

V: TRBV9
J: TRBJ1-1
size: .
D: .
DNA: TGTGCCAGCAGCGTAGGTACCGGGAGGACCCCGGGGGCTTTCTTT
CDR3: CASSVGTGRTPGAFF

V: TRBV27
J: TRBJ2-7
size: .
D: TRBD2
DNA: TGTGCCAGCAGTTTTGGGCCGGGAGGGTACTCCTACGAGCAGTACTTC
CDR3: CASSFGPGGYSYEQYF

V: TRBV6-5
J: TRBJ1-2
size: .
D: .
DNA: TGTGCCAGCAGTCGCGGACAGCTGCATGGCGGCTACACCTTC
CDR3: CASSRGQLHGGYTF

V: TRBV5-1
J: TRBJ2-7
size: .
D: .
DNA: TGCGCCAGCAGCTCAATCCCAGGGGAGTCAGCGCAGTACTTC
CDR3: CASSSIPGESAQYF

V: TRBV7-9
J: TRBJ2-3
size: .
D: .
DNA: TGTGCCAGCAGCTTAGGGACAGTAGATACGCAGTATTTT
CDR3: CASSLGTVDTQYF

V: TRBV18
J: TRBJ2-3
size: .
D: .
DNA: TGTGCCAGCTCACCCTCAGGCGGGATCGCTACGCAGTATTTT
CDR3: CASSPSGGIATQYF

V: TRBV9
J: TRBJ2-1
size: .
D: .
DNA: TGTGCCAGCACTCCCGCAGGGCTAGCGAATTACAATGAGCAGTTCTTC
CDR3: CASTPAGLANYNEQFF

V: TRBV27
J: TRBJ1-5
size: .
D: .
DNA: TGTGCCAGCAAGCGGGCCGGTCAGCCCCAGCATTTT
CDR3: CASKRAGQPQHF

V: TRBV4-1
J: TRBJ2-7
size: .
D: TRBD2
DNA: TGCGCCAGCAGCCAGTCGGGACTAGCGGGGAACGAGCAGTACTTC
CDR3: CASSQSGLAGNEQYF

V: TRBV4-1
J: TRBJ1-1
size: few
D: TRBD1
DNA: TGCGCCAGCAGCCAAGAGCGGACAGGGCCCACTGAAGCTTTCTTT
CDR3: CASSQERTGPTEAFF

V: TRBV28
J: TRBJ1-2
size: .
D: .
DNA: TGTGCCAGCAGTTTATTCGGGGGGTTTTGGGTTCGGGGCTACACCTTC
CDR3: CASSLFGGFWVRGYTF

V: TRBV7-6
J: TRBJ1-1
size: .
D: .
DNA: TGTGCCAGCAGCTTAGACACAGTCACTGAAGCTTTCTTT
CDR3: CASSLDTVTEAFF

V: TRBV6-5
J: TRBJ2-1
size: once
D: .
DNA: TGTGCCAGCAGTTACACCCCGGTCTACAGTGAGCAGTTCTTC
CDR3: CASSYTPVYSEQFF

V: TRBV5-1
J: TRBJ1-1
size: .
D: .
DNA: TGCGCCAGCAGCTTGGCCCCGGGTATGAACACTGAAGCTTTCTTT
CDR3: CASSLAPGMNTEAFF

V: TRBV5-4
J: TRBJ2-6
size: .
D: .
DNA: TGTGCCAGCAGCCCCGGGGGGCGTGGGGCCAACGTCCTGACTTTC
CDR3: CASSPGGRGANVLTF